These T cell receptor beta chains were read from a single sample in a study of metastatic and nonmetastatic thyroid tumors. TCRdb re-called clones from the PCR reads using MiXCR. The sample holds 10,000 to 12,000 clones, over 25% seen once. The sample was tumor tissue. All receptors derive from a male donor with papillary thyroid cancer or a benign thyroid nodule (not recorded which). Some clones in this sample may be carry-over from other donors' samples. Each CDR3 is given with its conserved first and last residue. The D gene is left open where the match is weak. Clone size is given for some rows only: seen once, a few or many times, or a class if the clone is expanded.

J gene: TRBJ1-1; V gene: TRBV20-1; clone size: .; D gene: .; CDR3 DNA: TGCAGTTTCTCCCTGGTGGTGTTGGCGGCGCGTGCTTTCTTT; CDR3 protein: CSFSLVVLAARAFF
J gene: TRBJ1-2; V gene: TRBV10-2; clone size: .; D gene: .; CDR3 DNA: TGCGCCAGCAGTCAACAGGGAGGCGGCTACACCTTC; CDR3 protein: CASSQQGGGYTF
J gene: TRBJ2-6; V gene: TRBV6-1; clone size: .; D gene: .; CDR3 DNA: TGTGCCAGCAGTGACCTCCACTCTGGGGCCAACGTCCTGACTTTC; CDR3 protein: CASSDLHSGANVLTF
J gene: TRBJ1-1; V gene: TRBV7-9; clone size: medium-sized; D gene: .; CDR3 DNA: TGTGCCAGCACTACTGGACAGAACACTGAAGCTTTCTTT; CDR3 protein: CASTTGQNTEAFF
J gene: TRBJ2-7; V gene: TRBV9; clone size: .; D gene: TRBD1; CDR3 DNA: TGTGCCAGCAGCCCCCACCCTTTAGGACAGGGGGGCGAGCAGTACTTC; CDR3 protein: CASSPHPLGQGGEQYF
J gene: TRBJ1-1; V gene: TRBV28; clone size: .; D gene: .; CDR3 DNA: TGTGCCAGCAGTTTCGGGGGTGTTCCTGAAGCTTTCTTT; CDR3 protein: CASSFGGVPEAFF
J gene: TRBJ1-4; V gene: TRBV15; clone size: medium-sized; D gene: .; CDR3 DNA: TGTGCCACCAGCACACCGGGACTCAATGAAAAACTGTTTTTT; CDR3 protein: CATSTPGLNEKLFF
J gene: TRBJ1-2; V gene: TRBV5-4; clone size: .; D gene: TRBD1; CDR3 DNA: TGTGCCAGCAGCTTGCGGGGACAGTATGGCTACACCTTC; CDR3 protein: CASSLRGQYGYTF
J gene: TRBJ2-4; V gene: TRBV28; clone size: few; D gene: .; CDR3 DNA: TGTGCCAGCAGTCCGGCCGACATCCTAGCCAAAAACATTCAGTACTTC; CDR3 protein: CASSPADILAKNIQYF
J gene: TRBJ1-1; V gene: TRBV20-1; clone size: .; D gene: .; CDR3 DNA: TGCAGTGCTAGCAGGATCGCTGAAGCTTTCTTT; CDR3 protein: CSASRIAEAFF